A selection of T cell receptor beta chains follows, all from one sample in a study of blood T cell repertoires in COVID-19. Clones were read by immunoSEQ multiplex PCR, and TCRdb kept only the in-frame ones, dropping some. The table records about 230,000 clones, roughly 80% of them present only once. The sample consisted of peripheral blood. The receptor set was obtained from a woman in her seventies with active or convalescent COVID-19. Each CDR3 is given without its conserved first and last residue. Fields, in order: V gene, J gene, CDR3 protein.

V: TRBV7-2
J: TRBJ1-6
CDR3: ASSLTMGRSEPLH

V: TRBV18
J: TRBJ2-4
CDR3: ASSPALDSVWDIQY

V: TRBV6-5
J: TRBJ1-2
CDR3: ASSYSDRVEGYT

V: TRBV11-3
J: TRBJ2-1
CDR3: ASSSKAGGYNEQF

V: TRBV29-1
J: TRBJ1-3
CDR3: SVLEHAGNTIY

V: TRBV28
J: TRBJ2-3
CDR3: ASTRGGTGSTDTQY

V: TRBV19
J: TRBJ1-5
CDR3: ASSIAGLHSNQPQH

V: TRBV7-2
J: TRBJ2-5
CDR3: ASSSQRGWEETQY

V: TRBV19
J: TRBJ1-1
CDR3: ASSMIPGQGPPRDF

V: TRBV10-2
J: TRBJ2-7
CDR3: ASGLHPYEQY

V: TRBV7-3
J: TRBJ2-1
CDR3: ASSFRSGVGGEQF

V: TRBV27
J: TRBJ2-2
CDR3: ASSRPGTANTGELF

V: TRBV2
J: TRBJ1-1
CDR3: ASGRYDRAEAF

V: TRBV2
J: TRBJ1-2
CDR3: ASSEPTGED

V: TRBV9
J: TRBJ1-1
CDR3: ASSGTGIITEAF

V: TRBV28
J: TRBJ1-5
CDR3: ASSLVSTGRYSNQPQH

V: TRBV18
J: TRBJ2-3
CDR3: ASSPTSDSADTQY

V: TRBV28
J: TRBJ2-7
CDR3: ASSFVIYEQY

V: TRBV7-2
J: TRBJ1-1
CDR3: ASSSRGRRGEAF

V: TRBV28
J: TRBJ2-5
CDR3: ASSMTSGREETQY

V: TRBV10-1
J: TRBJ2-2
CDR3: ASSESWDREDTGELF

V: TRBV6-5
J: TRBJ2-5
CDR3: ASSERYQETQY

V: TRBV28
J: TRBJ1-3
CDR3: ASSFPRETSGNTIY

V: TRBV5-4
J: TRBJ1-5
CDR3: ASSVDRNNQPQH

V: TRBV19
J: TRBJ1-4
CDR3: ASSSLRSNEKLF

V: TRBV12-5
J: TRBJ2-1
CDR3: ASGLVLAGYNEQF

V: TRBV6-2/TRBV6-3
J: TRBJ1-5
CDR3: ASSSAGGSNQPQH

V: TRBV19
J: TRBJ2-7
CDR3: ASRMGGAESYEQY

V: TRBV28
J: TRBJ1-5
CDR3: ASSLEGSLNQPQH

V: TRBV6-5
J: TRBJ1-5
CDR3: ASSSGHFQPQH

V: TRBV28
J: TRBJ1-2
CDR3: ASSLSQLPQGARGYT

V: TRBV6-5
J: TRBJ1-2
CDR3: ASSYGGLNYGYT

V: TRBV12-3/TRBV12-4
J: TRBJ2-5
CDR3: ASNLDGEETQY

V: TRBV29-1
J: TRBJ2-3
CDR3: SVFIHRGSQY

V: TRBV5-4
J: TRBJ2-3
CDR3: ASSLESGRTDTQY

V: TRBV29-1
J: TRBJ2-3
CDR3: SASGGSTDTQY

V: TRBV9
J: TRBJ2-3
CDR3: ASSSYLGLPDTQY

V: TRBV6-2/TRBV6-3
J: TRBJ2-2
CDR3: ASSHRGDTGELF

V: TRBV29-1
J: TRBJ2-3
CDR3: SVGGTSGDTQY

V: TRBV19
J: TRBJ1-1
CDR3: ASSLQGDTEAF

V: TRBV30
J: TRBJ2-7
CDR3: AWARQGYFYEQY